Listed below are T cell receptor beta chains from one sample, sequenced in a study of shared clonotypes between healthy human individuals. Measured with immunoSEQ multiplex PCR; TCRdb has only the in-frame clones, and not every one. The sample includes over a million clones, 75% to 80% of them seen just once. The sequenced sample was memory CD4+ T cells from PBMCs. These receptor sequences come from a man aged 18-30 years in good health. Some clones in this sample may be carry-over from other donors' samples. CDR3s include the opening cysteine and the closing phenylalanine or tryptophan. Fields, in order: D gene, V gene, J gene, clone size, CDR3 DNA, CDR3 protein. D genes are given only for firm matches. Only some rows state a clone size, as once, few, many or a class for expanded clones.

d_gene: .
v_gene: TRBV19
j_gene: TRBJ2-1
abundance: .
CDR3nt: TGTGCCAGTAGTGTTGGACTGTACAATGAGCAGTTCTTC
CDR3aa: CASSVGLYNEQFF

d_gene: .
v_gene: TRBV30
j_gene: TRBJ2-5
abundance: many
CDR3nt: TGTGCCTGGAGACCCGGGACCGCCCAAGAGACCCAGTACTTC
CDR3aa: CAWRPGTAQETQYF

d_gene: .
v_gene: TRBV5-1
j_gene: TRBJ2-1
abundance: .
CDR3nt: TGCGCCAGCAGCTTGGACCTCCGGGATTACGAGCAGTTCTTC
CDR3aa: CASSLDLRDYEQFF

d_gene: .
v_gene: TRBV2
j_gene: TRBJ1-3
abundance: .
CDR3nt: TGTGCCAGCAGTGAAATCCCAGGGGCTGGAAACACCATATATTTT
CDR3aa: CASSEIPGAGNTIYF

d_gene: .
v_gene: TRBV28
j_gene: TRBJ1-2
abundance: .
CDR3nt: TGTGCCAGCAGTCACATCTATGGCTACACCTTC
CDR3aa: CASSHIYGYTF

d_gene: TRBD2
v_gene: TRBV7-9
j_gene: TRBJ2-7
abundance: .
CDR3nt: TGTGCCAGCAGCTTAGTGGTTCCTAGCGGGAGAAGGCCCGAGCAGTACTTC
CDR3aa: CASSLVVPSGRRPEQYF

d_gene: TRBD1
v_gene: TRBV7-8
j_gene: TRBJ2-1
abundance: .
CDR3nt: TGTGCCAGCCTTAGGGGGCCCAGCTCCTACAATGAGCAGTTCTTC
CDR3aa: CASLRGPSSYNEQFF

d_gene: TRBD2
v_gene: TRBV14
j_gene: TRBJ2-1
abundance: .
CDR3nt: TGTGCCAGCAGCCAACCGAGCGGGAGGGAACGCAATGAGCAGTTCTTC
CDR3aa: CASSQPSGRERNEQFF

d_gene: .
v_gene: TRBV5-8
j_gene: TRBJ1-2
abundance: .
CDR3nt: TGTGCCAGCAGCTTGGAAGGGGTAGCAGGCTATGGCTACACCTTC
CDR3aa: CASSLEGVAGYGYTF

d_gene: .
v_gene: TRBV11-1
j_gene: TRBJ1-2
abundance: .
CDR3nt: TGTGCCAGCAGCGAGGGAGTCTATGGCTACACCTTC
CDR3aa: CASSEGVYGYTF

d_gene: .
v_gene: TRBV7-3
j_gene: TRBJ2-3
abundance: .
CDR3nt: TGTGCCAGCAGCTCGGGCCGGGACTCTACTTCCGATACGCAGTATTTT
CDR3aa: CASSSGRDSTSDTQYF

d_gene: .
v_gene: TRBV6-1
j_gene: TRBJ2-2
abundance: .
CDR3nt: TGTGCCAGCAGTAACGGCGGGTGGGGCGGGGAGCTGTTTTTT
CDR3aa: CASSNGGWGGELFF

d_gene: .
v_gene: TRBV25-1
j_gene: TRBJ1-2
abundance: .
CDR3nt: TGTGCCAGCAGTCTCGGGGCAGCCCCTGGCTACACCTTC
CDR3aa: CASSLGAAPGYTF

d_gene: .
v_gene: TRBV11-2
j_gene: TRBJ1-1
abundance: .
CDR3nt: TGTGCCAGCAGCCAACCCTTTGGAAGGGGGACGAACACTGAAGCTTTCTTT
CDR3aa: CASSQPFGRGTNTEAFF

d_gene: .
v_gene: TRBV4-1
j_gene: TRBJ1-2
abundance: .
CDR3nt: TGCGCCAGCAGCCGAACGAACTTGGATGGCTACACCTTC
CDR3aa: CASSRTNLDGYTF

d_gene: TRBD1
v_gene: TRBV18
j_gene: TRBJ2-3
abundance: .
CDR3nt: TGTGCCAGCGCCGGACAGGGGTACACAGATACGCAGTATTTT
CDR3aa: CASAGQGYTDTQYF

d_gene: .
v_gene: TRBV15
j_gene: TRBJ1-1
abundance: few
CDR3nt: TGTGCCACCAGTCGGAGAAAGGACACTGAAGCTTTCTTT
CDR3aa: CATSRRKDTEAFF

d_gene: .
v_gene: TRBV20-1
j_gene: TRBJ2-3
abundance: .
CDR3nt: TGCAGTGGTGGAACCACAGATACGCAGTATTTT
CDR3aa: CSGGTTDTQYF

d_gene: .
v_gene: TRBV11-2
j_gene: TRBJ2-7
abundance: .
CDR3nt: TGTGCCAGCAGCTTATTTCTGGCCTACGAGCAGTACTTC
CDR3aa: CASSLFLAYEQYF

d_gene: TRBD1
v_gene: TRBV7-9
j_gene: TRBJ1-1
abundance: .
CDR3nt: TGTGCCAGCAGCCCCATCAGGGGGGCGAACACTGAAGCTTTCTTT
CDR3aa: CASSPIRGANTEAFF

d_gene: TRBD1
v_gene: TRBV5-8
j_gene: TRBJ2-2
abundance: .
CDR3nt: TGTGCCAGCAGCTACAGGGGAAGCTTTACCGGGGAGCTGTTTTTT
CDR3aa: CASSYRGSFTGELFF

d_gene: TRBD1
v_gene: TRBV27
j_gene: TRBJ2-5
abundance: .
CDR3nt: TGTGCCAGCAGTTGGTTGGGGACAGTTAGGGAGACCCAGTACTTC
CDR3aa: CASSWLGTVRETQYF

d_gene: .
v_gene: TRBV6-5
j_gene: TRBJ2-6
abundance: .
CDR3nt: TGTGCCAGCAGTTACGAGCCCCAGGGGATCCTGACTTTC
CDR3aa: CASSYEPQGILTF

d_gene: .
v_gene: TRBV4-1
j_gene: TRBJ1-4
abundance: .
CDR3nt: TGCGCCAGCAGCCAAGATTTCGCCCGTTGGGAAAAACTGTTTTTT
CDR3aa: CASSQDFARWEKLFF

d_gene: .
v_gene: TRBV7-8
j_gene: TRBJ2-1
abundance: .
CDR3nt: TGTGCCAGCAGCCAGGGACTTAGCCACAATGAGCAGTTCTTC
CDR3aa: CASSQGLSHNEQFF

d_gene: TRBD1
v_gene: TRBV15
j_gene: TRBJ1-1
abundance: .
CDR3nt: TGTGCCACCAGCCTCCGGACAGGGGGTCCTGAAGCTTTCTTT
CDR3aa: CATSLRTGGPEAFF

d_gene: .
v_gene: TRBV6-1
j_gene: TRBJ2-3
abundance: .
CDR3nt: TGTGCCAGCAGTGCCTTAGGGACCGGTACCTCGCAGTATTTT
CDR3aa: CASSALGTGTSQYF

d_gene: TRBD2
v_gene: TRBV6-6
j_gene: TRBJ2-7
abundance: .
CDR3nt: TGTGCCAGCAGCGCTAGCGGATCGTACGAGCAGTACTTC
CDR3aa: CASSASGSYEQYF

d_gene: .
v_gene: TRBV9
j_gene: TRBJ1-5
abundance: .
CDR3nt: TGTGCCAGCTCCCCGTCTCCCAACTATAGCAATCAGCCCCAGCATTTT
CDR3aa: CASSPSPNYSNQPQHF

d_gene: .
v_gene: TRBV4-2
j_gene: TRBJ1-1
abundance: few
CDR3nt: TGTGCCAGCAGCCAAGACGATTCCCGCACTGAAGCTTTCTTT
CDR3aa: CASSQDDSRTEAFF

d_gene: TRBD1
v_gene: TRBV2
j_gene: TRBJ2-7
abundance: .
CDR3nt: TGTGCCAGCACCAACGACAGGGGAGGCGAGCAGTACTTC
CDR3aa: CASTNDRGGEQYF

d_gene: .
v_gene: TRBV7-9
j_gene: TRBJ2-3
abundance: .
CDR3nt: TGTGCCAGCAGCTTAGGCCCTACTCCACCACAGGATACGCAGTATTTT
CDR3aa: CASSLGPTPPQDTQYF

d_gene: .
v_gene: TRBV5-1
j_gene: TRBJ2-1
abundance: .
CDR3nt: TGCGCCAGCAGCTTGGAAGGGGCTTCCTACAATGAGCAGTTCTTC
CDR3aa: CASSLEGASYNEQFF

d_gene: .
v_gene: TRBV11-2
j_gene: TRBJ1-4
abundance: .
CDR3nt: TGTGCCAGCAGCTTCGGACACCAATACGAAAAACTGTTTTTT
CDR3aa: CASSFGHQYEKLFF

d_gene: .
v_gene: TRBV29-1
j_gene: TRBJ2-7
abundance: .
CDR3nt: TGCAGCGTTGAAGGGTACAGGGGAGGGGACGAGCAGTACTTC
CDR3aa: CSVEGYRGGDEQYF

d_gene: .
v_gene: TRBV7-2
j_gene: TRBJ2-1
abundance: once
CDR3nt: TGTGCCAGCAGCTTCCAGACAGCCTCCTACAATGAGCAGTTCTTC
CDR3aa: CASSFQTASYNEQFF

d_gene: .
v_gene: TRBV7-7
j_gene: TRBJ2-1
abundance: .
CDR3nt: TGTGCCAGCAGCTTCGGGGCTGTTGGGGAGCAGTTCTTC
CDR3aa: CASSFGAVGEQFF

d_gene: .
v_gene: TRBV6-5
j_gene: TRBJ1-2
abundance: .
CDR3nt: TGTGCCGCACTTGGACCAGGGATTCTTGGCGGCTACACCTTC
CDR3aa: CAALGPGILGGYTF

d_gene: .
v_gene: TRBV9
j_gene: TRBJ2-2
abundance: few
CDR3nt: TGTGCCAGCAGCGTAGGGCTGCTATCGAACACCGGGGAGCTGTTTTTT
CDR3aa: CASSVGLLSNTGELFF

d_gene: TRBD1
v_gene: TRBV7-9
j_gene: TRBJ2-2
abundance: once
CDR3nt: TGTGCCAGCAGCCGACTCCGGGACAGGGCGAACACCGGGGAGCTGTTTTTT
CDR3aa: CASSRLRDRANTGELFF

d_gene: .
v_gene: TRBV27
j_gene: TRBJ2-5
abundance: .
CDR3nt: TGTGCCAGCAGGTCCCGGGAGACCCAGTACTTC
CDR3aa: CASRSRETQYF

d_gene: .
v_gene: TRBV14
j_gene: TRBJ1-1
abundance: .
CDR3nt: TGTGCCAGCAGTCCCGGGGGGAGAAGCGTGGTAGCTTTCTTT
CDR3aa: CASSPGGRSVVAFF

d_gene: .
v_gene: TRBV6-5
j_gene: TRBJ2-7
abundance: .
CDR3nt: TGTGCCAGCAGGCGTTGGGGCCCCCAGTACGAGCAGTACTTC
CDR3aa: CASRRWGPQYEQYF

d_gene: TRBD2
v_gene: TRBV7-9
j_gene: TRBJ2-1
abundance: .
CDR3nt: TGTGCCAGCAGCCCAATGCCTCCTAGCGGGAGATACAATGAGCAGTTCTTC
CDR3aa: CASSPMPPSGRYNEQFF

d_gene: .
v_gene: TRBV6-5
j_gene: TRBJ2-1
abundance: .
CDR3nt: TGTGCCAGCAGACCCACTCGCCGGGCGGGGCAGTTCTTC
CDR3aa: CASRPTRRAGQFF

d_gene: TRBD1
v_gene: TRBV28
j_gene: TRBJ2-5
abundance: .
CDR3nt: TGTGCCAGCAGGCCCCCGGGACAGGGCAGAGAGACCCAGTACTTC
CDR3aa: CASRPPGQGRETQYF

d_gene: TRBD1
v_gene: TRBV11-1
j_gene: TRBJ2-2
abundance: once
CDR3nt: TGTGCCAGCAGCTCTACTGACAGGGCGAACACCGGGGAGCTGTTTTTT
CDR3aa: CASSSTDRANTGELFF

d_gene: TRBD1
v_gene: TRBV6-1
j_gene: TRBJ1-1
abundance: many
CDR3nt: TGTGCCAGCAGTCAAGGACAGGGCCGCCTGAACACTGAAGCTTTCTTT
CDR3aa: CASSQGQGRLNTEAFF

d_gene: TRBD1
v_gene: TRBV5-6
j_gene: TRBJ1-6
abundance: .
CDR3nt: TGTGCCAGCAGGGCCGGGACAGCTCATAATTCACCCCTCCACTTT
CDR3aa: CASRAGTAHNSPLHF

d_gene: .
v_gene: TRBV5-1
j_gene: TRBJ1-1
abundance: .
CDR3nt: TGCGCCAGCAGCTTGGCCGGGTTCAGACAGATGAACACTGAAGCTTTCTTT
CDR3aa: CASSLAGFRQMNTEAFF

d_gene: .
v_gene: TRBV6-1
j_gene: TRBJ1-2
abundance: .
CDR3nt: TGTGCCAGCAGCGCTCACAGAGGTTATGGCTACACCTTC
CDR3aa: CASSAHRGYGYTF

d_gene: .
v_gene: TRBV12-5
j_gene: TRBJ1-1
abundance: .
CDR3nt: TGTGCTAGTGGTTTGGGGCAGGAGAGTGCCACTGAAGCTTTCTTT
CDR3aa: CASGLGQESATEAFF

d_gene: .
v_gene: TRBV29-1
j_gene: TRBJ2-7
abundance: .
CDR3nt: TGCAGCGTTTTCGGACCCCCCTACGAGCAGTACTTC
CDR3aa: CSVFGPPYEQYF

d_gene: .
v_gene: TRBV27
j_gene: TRBJ2-7
abundance: .
CDR3nt: TGTGCCAGCAGTTCCCTCTGGGGGCAGGTGACCTACGAGCAGTACTTC
CDR3aa: CASSSLWGQVTYEQYF

d_gene: .
v_gene: TRBV27
j_gene: TRBJ2-7
abundance: few
CDR3nt: TGTGCCAGCGGGGGCCGTGGATTTAGGGAGCAGTACTTC
CDR3aa: CASGGRGFREQYF

d_gene: .
v_gene: TRBV7-2
j_gene: TRBJ1-2
abundance: .
CDR3nt: TGTGCCAGCAGCTTAGGGGAGGGTAACTATGGCTACACCTTC
CDR3aa: CASSLGEGNYGYTF

d_gene: TRBD2
v_gene: TRBV23-1
j_gene: TRBJ2-2
abundance: .
CDR3nt: TGCGCCAGCGCATCGCCTAGCGGGAGCGGGACCGGGGAGCTGTTTTTT
CDR3aa: CASASPSGSGTGELFF

d_gene: .
v_gene: TRBV5-1
j_gene: TRBJ2-7
abundance: .
CDR3nt: TGCGCCAGCAGCCCAAGGGACCGTGGGCAGGAGCAGTACTTC
CDR3aa: CASSPRDRGQEQYF

d_gene: .
v_gene: TRBV18
j_gene: TRBJ2-2
abundance: .
CDR3nt: TGTGCCAGCTCACCCCAGCGGGTCACCGGGGAGCTGTTTTTT
CDR3aa: CASSPQRVTGELFF

d_gene: TRBD1
v_gene: TRBV28
j_gene: TRBJ2-2
abundance: .
CDR3nt: TGTGCCAGCAGTTCCGGACAGGGAAGGACCGGGGAGCTGTTTTTT
CDR3aa: CASSSGQGRTGELFF